The 6 T cell receptor beta chains below were found in one sample sequenced in a study of PD-1 blockade in mismatch repair-deficient tumors. Sequencing was performed with immunoSEQ multiplex PCR; in TCRdb, only in-frame clones are kept and a portion is missing. The table has about 110,000 clones, about 83% seen once. This specimen was peripheral blood, taken 60 weeks after starting pembrolizumab. The receptors were gathered from an adult with mismatch repair-deficient cancer.

The chain employs TRBV5-6 and TRBJ2-6; 10 bases are a match to TRBD1. The V and J ends lost 4 bases and 1 base, in that order; junction bases with no gene match: 5. CDR3 length: 17 residues. In germline, CDR1 is SGHDT, CDR2 YYEEEE. The CDR3 loop reads CASSRDRGPSGANVLTF. In DNA form, the CDR3 reads TGTGCCAGCAGCCGGGACAGGGGTCCGTCTGGGGCCAACGTCCTGACTTTC. Full variable domain (outside the CDR3, taken from reference TRBV5-6 and TRBJ2-6): DAGVTQSPTHLIKTRGQQVTLRCSPKSGHDTVSWYQQALGQGPQFIFQYYEEEERQRGNFPDRFSGHQFPNYSSELNVNALLLGDSALYLCASSRDRGPSGANVLTFGAGSRLTVL.

The chain links TRBV7-9 to TRBJ2-5, with no clear D. The CDR3 contains 13 residues. Germline CDR1 SEHNR, CDR2 FQNEAQ (reference sequence). The V gene lost 2 bases and the J gene lost 0 bases, with 4 bases spanning the gap. CDR3 sequence reads: CASSLSYQETQYF. CDR3 sequence (DNA): TGTGCCAGCAGCTTATCATACCAAGAGACCCAGTACTTC.

The V gene is TRBV9, the J gene TRBJ1-5, with D possibly TRBD1 on 5 matching bases. The CDR3 covers 15 residues. V was cut by 3 bases and J by 6 bases, with 16 bases left in between. Germline values: CDR1 SGDLS, CDR2 YYNGEE. The CDR3 coding sequence is TGTGCCAGCAGCGCCTTAGATGGGGCGGGTCAGCCCCAGCATTTT. It yields the protein CASSALDGAGQPQHF.

V usage is TRBV27 and J usage is TRBJ2-1, with D tentatively TRBD1 or TRBD2 (5 bases each). This CDR3 spans 16 amino acids. Between the trimmed V and J ends, which lost 4 bases and 5 bases, there was a span of 18 bases. CDR1 is MNHEY, CDR2 SMNVEV, per germline (reference sequence). The CDR3 DNA reads TGTGCCAGCAGTTCCCCAAGTGGGGGAGACCACAATGAGCAGTTCTTC. This encodes CASSSPSGGDHNEQFF.

The CDR3 bases are TGTGCCAGTAGTATAGGCCTTAGTGGAATTTACGAGCAGTACTTC. Translation gives CASSIGLSGIYEQYF. This sequence joins TRBV19 and TRBJ2-7; D call uncertain. Trimming left V 1 base short and J 4 bases short, with 14 bases between. CDR3 length: 15 amino acids. CDR1 is LNHDA, CDR2 SQIVND, per germline (reference sequence).

This chain uses TRBV11-2 with TRBJ2-5; D is perhaps TRBD2 (5 bases). Trimming shortened V by 5 bases and J by 1 base, and 11 bases separated the two germline ends. Germline V gene lookup returns CDR1 SGHAT and CDR2 FQNNGV. The CDR3 extends over 14 amino acids. CDR3 amino acids: CASSSDEGQETQYF. The CDR3 DNA is TGTGCCAGCAGCAGCGATGAGGGCCAAGAGACCCAGTACTTC.